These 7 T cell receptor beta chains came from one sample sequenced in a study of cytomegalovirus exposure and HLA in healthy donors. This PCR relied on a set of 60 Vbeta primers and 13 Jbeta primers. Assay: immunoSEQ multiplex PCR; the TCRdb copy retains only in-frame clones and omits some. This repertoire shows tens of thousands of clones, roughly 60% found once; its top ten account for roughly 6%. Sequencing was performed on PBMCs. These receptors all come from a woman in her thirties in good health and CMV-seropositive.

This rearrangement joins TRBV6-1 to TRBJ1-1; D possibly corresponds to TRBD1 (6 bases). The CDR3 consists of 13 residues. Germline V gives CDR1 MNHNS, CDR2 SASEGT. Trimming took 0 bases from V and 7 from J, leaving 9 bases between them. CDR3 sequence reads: CASSEANRVEAFF. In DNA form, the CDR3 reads TGTGCCAGCAGTGAAGCTAACAGGGTTGAAGCTTTCTTT.

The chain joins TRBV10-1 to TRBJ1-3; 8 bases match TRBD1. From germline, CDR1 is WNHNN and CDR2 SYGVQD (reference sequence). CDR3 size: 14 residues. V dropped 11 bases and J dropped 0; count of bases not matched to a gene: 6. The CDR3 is CAPYRGASGNTIYF. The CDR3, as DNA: TGCGCCCCGTACAGGGGGGCCTCTGGAAACACCATATATTTT.

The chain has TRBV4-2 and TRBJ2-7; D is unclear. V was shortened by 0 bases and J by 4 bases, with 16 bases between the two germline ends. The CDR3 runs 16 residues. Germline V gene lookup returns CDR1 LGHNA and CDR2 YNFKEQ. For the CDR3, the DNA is TGTGCCAGCAGCCAAGATTCAGGCAACCCCTTTTACGAGCAGTACTTC. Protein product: CASSQDSGNPFYEQYF.

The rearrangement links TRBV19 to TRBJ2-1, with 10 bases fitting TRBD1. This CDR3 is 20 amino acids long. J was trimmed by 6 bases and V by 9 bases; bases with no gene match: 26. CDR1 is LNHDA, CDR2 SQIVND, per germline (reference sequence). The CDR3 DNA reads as TGTGCCAGCCAAAGGTTTAGACAGGGGGCGACCGGGGGGGCCGGCAATGAGCAGTTCTTC. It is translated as CASQRFRQGATGGAGNEQFF.

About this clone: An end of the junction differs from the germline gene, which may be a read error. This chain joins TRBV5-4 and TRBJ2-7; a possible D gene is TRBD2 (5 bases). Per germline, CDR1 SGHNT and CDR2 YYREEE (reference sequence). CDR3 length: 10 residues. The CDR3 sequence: CASSLAGIFF. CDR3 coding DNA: TGTGCCAGCAGCTTGGCCGGGATCTTCTTC.

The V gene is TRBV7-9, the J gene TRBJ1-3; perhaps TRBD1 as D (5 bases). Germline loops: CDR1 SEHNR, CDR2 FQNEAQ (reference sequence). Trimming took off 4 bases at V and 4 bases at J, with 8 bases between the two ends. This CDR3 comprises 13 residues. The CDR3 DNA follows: TGTGCCAGCAGCTCTGCAGGGGGAAACACCATATATTTT. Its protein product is CASSSAGGNTIYF.

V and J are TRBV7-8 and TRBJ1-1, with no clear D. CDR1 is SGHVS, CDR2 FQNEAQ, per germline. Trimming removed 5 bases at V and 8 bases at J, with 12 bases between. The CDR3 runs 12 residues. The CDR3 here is CASSPPRGEAFF. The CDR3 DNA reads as TGTGCCAGCAGCCCCCCCCGAGGAGAAGCTTTCTTT.